The source of this TCR beta chain is a study of blood T cell repertoires in COVID-19. Produced via immunoSEQ multiplex PCR; TCRdb's table is partial and in-frame only. Here the sample spans hundreds of thousands of clones, 70% to 90% being singletons. This CDR3 has 15 amino acids. Per germline, CDR1 SGHTA and CDR2 FQGTGA. Trimming removed 2 bases from V and 4 bases from J; junction bases left unmatched: 5. Sequencing was carried out using peripheral blood. The clonotype originates from a middle-aged woman who had recovered from COVID-19. The V call is TRBV7-3, the J call TRBJ2-5, with TRBD2 matching 9 bases. The CDR3 nucleotides are TGTGCCAGCAGCTTATTTGCGGGAGGGAGAGAGACCCAGTACTTC. Translating it yields CASSLFAGGRETQYF.